The next 9 T cell receptor beta chains were all read from a single sample in a study of early T cells in non-severe SARS-CoV-2 infection. TCRdb processed the 5' RACE reads anew with MiXCR; each CDR3 protein has one entry. The data hold tens of thousands of distinct CDR3 sequences, with around 6.5% observed a single time. The source was whole blood, collected at baseline. These receptor sequences come from an adult who was a healthcare worker with PCR-confirmed SARS-CoV-2 infection or an uninfected control (not recorded which).

Within the sample, this clonotype is medium-sized (0.01 to 0.1%). The chain carries TRBV11-2 and TRBJ2-3, with 11 bases fitting TRBD2. This CDR3 has 18 residues. Trimming cost V 5 bases and J 0 bases; bases outside gene matches: 10. Germline values: CDR1 SGHAT, CDR2 FQNNGV. The CDR3 DNA is TGTGCCAGCAGCCCGACTAGCGGGGTCCATGCTAGCACAGATACGCAGTATTTT. Encoded protein: CASSPTSGVHASTDTQYF.

This clonotype was counted ten times or more. The chain uses TRBV29-1 and TRBJ1-1, with unresolved D. The CDR3 sequence is 10 residues long. Germline-derived CDR1 and CDR2 are SQVTM and ANQGSEA. Trimming removed 6 bases from V and 4 bases from J, with 6 bases in between. The CDR3 region has the DNA TGCAGCGTCTGGACCACTGAAGCTTTCTTT. Translating it yields CSVWTTEAFF.

This clonotype was seen a few times. This chain links TRBV5-1 with TRBJ1-1; D might be TRBD1 (5 bases). The CDR3 covers 14 residues. CDR1 and CDR2 (germline): SGHRS, YFSETQ. Trimming took 0 bases from V and 6 from J, leaving 12 bases between them. DNA of the CDR3: TGCGCCAGCAGCTTGGCACAACAGGCCTCTGAAGCTTTCTTT. It codes for CASSLAQQASEAFF.

The gene calls are TRBV5-1 and TRBJ1-3; D gene ambiguous. Germline V gene lookup returns CDR1 SGHRS and CDR2 YFSETQ. The CDR3 consists of 15 residues. V dropped 4 bases and J dropped 2 bases, with 13 bases sitting between them. The CDR3 coding sequence is TGCGCCAGCAGCCTTGGAGGGCACACTGGAAACACCATATATTTT. This gives the protein CASSLGGHTGNTIYF.

This clonotype was detected a few times. The genes are TRBV14 and TRBJ1-1; D unclear. Germline loops: CDR1 SGHDN, CDR2 FVKESK. The CDR3 length is 12 residues. Trimming shortened V by 3 bases and J by 10 bases, and 12 bases separated the two germline ends. The CDR3 reads CASSQVGSRAFF. CDR3 sequence (DNA): TGTGCCAGCAGCCAGGTGGGGTCGCGAGCTTTCTTT.

This clonotype was counted many times. The chain joins TRBV30 to TRBJ2-1, with D possibly TRBD2 on 6 matching bases. CDR3 length: 14 residues. CDR1 and CDR2 from the germline V gene are GTSNPN and SVGIG (reference sequence). Trimming left V 1 base short and J 5 bases short, with 12 bases between. CDR3 DNA sequence: TGTGCCTGGAGTGGAACGGGAGCCCACAATGAGCAGTTCTTC. This encodes CAWSGTGAHNEQFF. The complete variable domain, with remaining parts taken from reference TRBV30 and TRBJ2-1, reads SQTIHQWPATLVQPVGSPLSLECTVEGTSNPNLYWYRQAAGRGLQLLFYSVGIGQISSEVPQNLSASRPQDRQFILSSKKLLLSDSGFYLCAWSGTGAHNEQFFGPGTRLTVL.

This clonotype was seen repeatedly, ten times or more. This sequence joins TRBV14 and TRBJ1-6, with D unclear. The V end was cut by 0 bases, the J end by 7 bases, with 10 bases between. The CDR3 covers 15 residues. The germline V gene encodes CDR1 SGHDN and CDR2 FVKESK. The CDR3, as DNA: TGTGCCAGCAGCCAAGAAAGTTTCAGGAATTCACCCCTCCACTTT. The encoded protein is CASSQESFRNSPLHF.

Only a few counts were recorded for this clonotype. This chain uses TRBV29-1 with TRBJ1-5, with 8 nucleotides matching TRBD1. V shed 6 bases, J shed 5 bases, and the junction held 12 bases outside the gene matches. CDR3 length: 15 residues. The germline V gene has CDR1 SQVTM and CDR2 ANQGSEA. CDR3: CSVLGQGGLDQPQHF. In nucleotides, the CDR3 is TGCAGCGTCCTTGGACAGGGCGGGCTCGATCAGCCCCAGCATTTT.

The table lists this clonotype with many counts. The DNA of the CDR3 is TGCGCCAGCAGCCAAGTATTCGGCGAAAAACTGTTTTTT. Amino acids: CASSQVFGEKLFF. The V and J genes are TRBV4-1 and TRBJ1-4, with D hard to call. This CDR3 spans 13 amino acids. The germline V gene has CDR1 MGHRA and CDR2 YSYEKL. V dropped 1 base and J dropped 8 bases, with 8 bases sitting between them.